Listed below are T cell receptor beta chains from one sample, sequenced in a study of blood T cell repertoires in COVID-19. Clones were sequenced by immunoSEQ multiplex PCR, and TCRdb holds only the in-frame ones, with some missing. Here the sample spans 120,000 to 150,000 clones, roughly 84% being singletons. The sequencing input was PBMCs or T cells enriched from blood (not recorded which). The receptors originated from a woman aged 45 to 65 who had been exposed to COVID-19. The conserved cysteine and the conserved F or W are not part of the CDR3 here.

v_gene	CDR3aa
TRBV2	ASTQGWANYGYT
TRBV29-1	SARGTGELF
TRBV24-1	ATSDLTAREQY
TRBV3-1/TRBV3-2	ASGQGRGSPLH
TRBV5-1	ASSYRQGAGELF
TRBV19	ASTPGLAGGDEQY
TRBV7-9	ASSPPAWRLAQTGELF
TRBV11-2	ASSAIKNTGELF
TRBV12-3/TRBV12-4	ASSHYKENGYT
TRBV3-1/TRBV3-2	ASSQEGLRVKY
TRBV15	ATSRDLLAGWGEQF
TRBV13	ASSFLASDTQY
TRBV7-9	ASSSEGRDRGQAF
TRBV6-5	ASSSPSRGNYGYT
TRBV5-1	ASSPDSRSGNTIY
TRBV6-5	ASTEAYEQY
TRBV7-9	ASSYSGGETQY
TRBV27	ATSGTGAWNGYT
TRBV12-3/TRBV12-4	ASRPTGFYEQY
TRBV19	ASSTRTGGLGGYT
TRBV6-2/TRBV6-3	ASSYTTYNSPLH